This entry lists 2 T cell receptor beta chains sequenced from one sample in a study of T cell responses to AZD1222 COVID-19 vaccine. Produced via immunoSEQ multiplex PCR; TCRdb's table is partial and in-frame only. Of 55,000 to 80,000 clones detected, approximately 90% appear once; the ten largest clones hold roughly 31%. Source: peripheral blood, taken 28 days after the second AZD1222 dose. The receptors were sampled from an adult who received the AZD1222 COVID-19 vaccine.

The chain uses TRBV5-1 and TRBJ2-7; D possibly corresponds to TRBD2 (7 bases). This CDR3 contains 15 residues. Germline values: CDR1 SGHRS, CDR2 YFSETQ. Trimming took 4 bases from V and 7 from J, leaving 21 bases between them. Written as DNA, the CDR3 is TGCGCCAGCAGCCCACAGCGGGACACCGCTGAAGAGCAGTACTTC. Translation: CASSPQRDTAEEQYF.

This chain connects TRBV6-6 to TRBJ2-1, with D tentatively TRBD1 (6 bases). Germline V gene sequence: CDR1 MNHNY, CDR2 SVGAGI (reference sequence). V dropped 5 bases and J dropped 7 bases, with 24 bases sitting between them. The CDR3 extends over 17 amino acids. Written as DNA, the CDR3 is TGTGCCAGCAGTCGGGGTCTTACAGGGTTGACGCAGAATGAGCAGTTCTTC. Encoded protein: CASSRGLTGLTQNEQFF.